This is a list of T cell receptor beta chains from one sample in a study of OX40 agonist ivuxolimab in advanced cancers. Repertoires were generated with immunoSEQ multiplex PCR, while TCRdb's copy carries only in-frame clones and drops some. The top ten clones hold 0.65% to 0.8% of a sample with 80,000 to 95,000 clones, around nine tenths of them seen once. The material was CD4+ or CD8+ T cells sorted from blood, obtained in a trial of the OX40 agonist ivuxolimab. Source of these receptors: an adult with an advanced solid tumor such as melanoma, head and neck, liver or kidney cancer. Each CDR3 is given with its conserved first and last residue. Each record gives: V gene, clone size, CDR3 protein. A row's size may be missing; if present it is once, few, many or a size class.

>TRBV13|-
CASSLVSLRQPFYGYTF
>TRBV2|-
CASSELQGPSYEQYF
>TRBV6-5|-
CASSSQGAGANVLTF
>TRBV28|-
CASSLWASREQPQHF
>TRBV18|-
CASSVFPHSGANVLTF
>TRBV6-5|-
CASSTTGGEDYGYTF
>TRBV20-1|-
CSASKGETQYF
>TRBV10-2|-
CASSKIGGRRETQYF
>TRBV18|-
CASSPEVDPTTYNEQFF
>TRBV7-2|-
CASSPRTGANVLTF
>TRBV19|-
CASRRGGSTDTQYF
>TRBV30|-
CAWSEFMNTEAFF
>TRBV6-1|once
CASRRTGERGETQYF
>TRBV6-1|-
CASSEMEARKAFF
>TRBV5-1|-
CASSLAEDVGMYEQYF
>TRBV6-1|-
CASTSTAYEQYF
>TRBV10-3|-
CAISMSTDTQYF
>TRBV6-6|-
CASSYDQSNQPQHF
>TRBV6-1|few
CATSGLAGAGYEQYF
>TRBV5-8|-
CASRRTGSTDTQYF
>TRBV6-6|-
CASRRDDRDSSYGYTF
>TRBV5-1|few
CASSLDSGRDEQYF
>TRBV7-9|-
CASSSWFGTGDFTDTQYF
>TRBV5-4|-
CASRGDSISGELFF
>TRBV7-3|-
CASSPPGGLNNEQFF
>TRBV11-2|-
CASSLGRGANYGYTF
>TRBV27|-
CASTRQGENVLTF
>TRBV6-1|-
CASSGSQDRGLYEQYF
>TRBV4-3|-
CASSQDRRGSGYTF
>TRBV9|once
CASSGPGNTIYF
>TRBV7-2|-
CASSLQGRGSPLHF
>TRBV28|-
CASSPLTGNQPQHF
>TRBV19|-
CASSIDGLHRAPEQYF
>TRBV4-1|-
CASRGQGLFQYGYTF
>TRBV6-6|-
CASTVNTEAFF
>TRBV29-1|-
CSARPRQGATEAFF
>TRBV5-6|few
CASSVGYGYTF
>TRBV5-1|-
CASSFTGEETQYF
>TRBV10-1|-
CASRSTSAGELFF
>TRBV5-6|-
CASSFGTATNTEAFF
>TRBV11-2|-
CASSLEGGMNTEAFF
>TRBV6-1|-
CASSEHTNTGELFF
>TRBV2|-
CASSVRGGIQETQYF
>TRBV11-2|-
CASSLSLTDTQYF
>TRBV18|-
CASSINRDETQYF
>TRBV19|-
CASSRQGLNGYTF
>TRBV7-9|-
CASSLLGGQYF
>TRBV7-8|-
CASSLEGNNQPQHF
>TRBV6-1|once
CASSERLAGAVNTQYF